These 29 T cell receptor beta chains were sequenced from one sample in a study of vaccination effects on CD4 cells after COVID-19. Prior to sequencing, the ViraFEST assay stimulated PBMC with viral peptide pools, which expanded the antigen-specific CD4+ T cells. It was after around 10 days of culture that CD4+ T cells were isolated. Vaccination of participants consisted of two doses of either the BNT162b2 or mRNA-1273 vaccine. TCRdb's copy holds only in-frame clones and misses some; the assay was immunoSEQ multiplex PCR. The sample gives 84,000 or so clones, more than 60% of which show up once; around 1.1% is in the top ten. These TCRs' antigens remain unknown. The starting material was CD4+ T cells from PBMCs cultured with HCoV-OC43 spike peptides, obtained after COVID-19 vaccination. Indicated subset: HCoV-OC43 spike overlapping peptide pool stimulation. The receptors derive from a human donor who received a COVID-19 vaccine.

The CDR3 DNA reads as TGTGCCAGCAGCTTGTATGGGACAGGGTCTAACTATGGCTACACCTTC. It codes for CASSLYGTGSNYGYTF. V and J are TRBV11-3 and TRBJ1-2, with 9 nucleotides matching TRBD1. Trimming took 3 bases from V and 0 from J; bases not matched to a gene: 5. The germline CDR1 and CDR2 sequences are SGHNT and YENEEA. The length of the CDR3 is 16 residues.

The chain recombines TRBV5-1 with TRBJ1-3; 7 bases are shared with TRBD1. J was trimmed by 2 bases and V by 0 bases; bases with no gene match: 2. Germline CDR1 is SGHRS and CDR2 is YFSETQ. The CDR3 is 15 residues long. The DNA for the CDR3 is TGCGCCAGCAGCTTGGCCGGGACAGCTGGAAACACCATATATTTT. Protein sequence: CASSLAGTAGNTIYF.

The chain employs TRBV5-8 and TRBJ1-5; TRBD1 aligns across 7 bases. This CDR3 has 16 amino acids. In germline, CDR1 is SGHTS, CDR2 YDEGEE. Germline trimming cut 1 base from V and 6 bases from J; bases unmatched to any gene: 10. In DNA form, the CDR3 reads TGTGCCAGCAGCTTGTTTTTCAGGGGGTATTCTCAGCCCCAGCATTTT. This sequence encodes CASSLFFRGYSQPQHF.

This clone showed up just once. The chain is built from TRBV18 and TRBJ2-1; D is possibly TRBD1 (5 bases). The CDR3 has 16 residues. CDR1 is KGHSH and CDR2 is LQKENI in the germline V gene. V was trimmed by 0 bases and J by 5 bases, leaving 14 bases between them. The CDR3 nucleotides read TGTGCCAGCTCACCACCGGGGCGAGTGGAAAACAATGAGCAGTTCTTC. Translation: CASSPPGRVENNEQFF.

CDR3 coding DNA: TGTGCCAGCAGTTTTGGACTAGCGGGGGAGCAGTTCTTC. Protein: CASSFGLAGEQFF. V is TRBV2 and J is TRBJ2-1; 12 nucleotides agree with TRBD2. Looked up from germline, CDR1 is SNHLY and CDR2 is FYNNEI. This CDR3 has 13 amino acids. With V trimmed by 5 bases and J by 10 bases, 3 bases remained unmatched.

The rearrangement joins TRBV5-1 to TRBJ2-7; D call uncertain. Trimming cost V 0 bases and J 3 bases, with 13 bases left between them. Per germline, CDR1 SGHRS and CDR2 YFSETQ. The CDR3 is 15 residues long. CDR3 coding DNA: TGCGCCAGCAGCTTGGTGGGCGGCCTAATCTACGAGCAGTACGTC. Amino acids: CASSLVGGLIYEQYV.

This clone was detected once. The chain couples TRBV5-1 to TRBJ1-3; no clear D gene. Germline V gene data show CDR1 as SGHRS and CDR2 as YFSETQ. This CDR3 contains 15 residues. V was trimmed by 5 bases and J by 0 bases, leaving 12 bases between them. Written as DNA, the CDR3 is TGCGCCAGCAGAGCAGTCGGGAGCTCTGGAAACACCATATATTTT. It codes for CASRAVGSSGNTIYF. Filled out from reference TRBV5-1 and TRBJ1-3, the complete variable domain reads KAGVTQTPRYLIKTRGQQVTLSCSPISGHRSVSWYQQTPGQGLQFLFEYFSETQRNKGNFPGRFSGRQFSNSRSEMNVSTLELGDSALYLCASRAVGSSGNTIYFGEGSWLTVV.

The rearrangement links TRBV7-9 to TRBJ1-6; TRBD1 aligns across 7 bases. The CDR3 sequence is 16 residues long. The J segment lost 7 bases and the V segment lost 5 bases, leaving 11 bases of the junction unmatched. From germline, CDR1 is SEHNR and CDR2 FQNEAQ (reference sequence). Written as DNA, the CDR3 is TGTGCCAGCAGCCCTACAGGGGCCCCTCCGAATTCACCCCTCCACTTT. Its protein is CASSPTGAPPNSPLHF. The whole variable domain, remainder taken from reference TRBV7-9 and TRBJ1-6, is DTGVSQNPRHKITKRGQNVTFRCDPISEHNRLYWYRQTLGQGPEFLTYFQNEAQLEKSRLLSDRFSAERPKGSFSTLEIQRTEQGDSAMYLCASSPTGAPPNSPLHFGNGTRLTVT.

This clone was observed a handful of times. The chain employs TRBV12-5 and TRBJ1-6; D is unclear. Germline CDR1 reads LGHNT; CDR2 reads FRNRAP. The CDR3 sequence is 15 residues long. The V end was cut by 6 bases, the J end by 5 bases, with 14 bases between. CDR3 protein: CASGPPGANNSPLHF. DNA of the CDR3: TGTGCTAGTGGCCCCCCCGGAGCCAATAATTCACCCCTCCACTTT.

This chain uses TRBV12-3 or TRBV12-4 with TRBJ2-1; 7 bases agree with TRBD1. V lost 5 bases to trimming and J lost 11 bases; unmatched junction nucleotides: 6. The CDR3 is made up of 12 amino acids. The CDR3 loop is CASSTGDSKQFF. The CDR3, as DNA: TGTGCCAGCAGTACAGGGGACAGCAAGCAGTTCTTC.

The chain has TRBV19 and TRBJ2-5, with 8 bases identical to TRBD1. Germline CDR1 and CDR2: LNHDA and SQIVND (reference sequence). The CDR3 is 15 residues long. J gave up 2 bases and V 6 bases, and 8 bases lay outside the gene matches. The chain's CDR3 is CASRNRGAAQETQYF. CDR3 nucleotides: TGTGCCAGTAGAAACAGGGGGGCGGCACAAGAGACCCAGTACTTC. Full variable domain (outside the CDR3, taken from reference TRBV19 and TRBJ2-5): DGGITQSPKYLFRKEGQNVTLSCEQNLNHDAMYWYRQDPGQGLRLIYYSQIVNDFQKGDIAEGYSVSREKKESFPLTVTSAQKNPTAFYLCASRNRGAAQETQYFGPGTRLLVL.

The chain joins TRBV7-2 to TRBJ2-3; D may be TRBD2 (7 bases). With 1 base removed from V and 1 base from J, the gap between germline ends came to 18 bases. The length of the CDR3 is 18 residues. Germline CDR1 and CDR2: SGHTA and FQGNSA. The CDR3 is CASSLVLGLGGRTDTQYF. The CDR3 DNA reads as TGTGCCAGCAGCTTAGTCCTGGGCCTCGGGGGGCGCACAGATACGCAGTATTTT.

This sequence joins TRBV6-2 or TRBV6-3 and TRBJ1-2; tentative D call: TRBD1 (5 bases). In germline, CDR1 is MNHEY, CDR2 SVGEGT. There are 15 residues in the CDR3. V was clipped by 6 bases and J by 1 base, with 15 bases between them. CDR3 amino acids: CASSRAGSLNYGYTF. The DNA of the CDR3 is TGTGCCAGCAGCCGGGCAGGGAGCCTTAACTATGGCTACACCTTC.

V usage is TRBV28 and J usage is TRBJ2-5, with D possibly matching TRBD2 (6 bases). Germline V gives CDR1 MDHEN, CDR2 SYDVKM. This CDR3 comprises 14 residues. Between the trimmed V and J ends, which lost 5 bases and 5 bases, there was a span of 15 bases. In DNA form, the CDR3 reads TGTGCCAGCAGTCTGAAACGCCGGGGGGAGACCCAGTACTTC. It specifies CASSLKRRGETQYF.

The rearrangement uses TRBV24-1 and TRBJ2-5; 8 nucleotides align to TRBD2. V trimming: 5 bases; J trimming: 5 bases; junction bases outside the gene matches: 9. CDR3 length: 15 residues. CDR1 is KGHDR, CDR2 SFDVKD, per germline. CDR3: CATSGSGGVQETQYF. Here the CDR3 DNA reads TGTGCCACCAGTGGATCGGGGGGGGTACAGGAGACCCAGTACTTC.

The chain couples TRBV6-1 to TRBJ1-6; TRBD1 is a possible D gene (5 bases). Deletions cut 0 bases from V and 6 bases from J, with 12 bases between. Germline V CDR1 and CDR2: MNHNS, SASEGT. The CDR3 is made up of 16 amino acids. CDR3 sequence (DNA): TGTGCCAGCAGTGAAGCGGGGGTCTTTGGTAATTCACCCCTCCACTTT. Protein sequence: CASSEAGVFGNSPLHF.

The rearrangement uses TRBV24-1 and TRBJ2-3; 10 bases are a match to TRBD2. Unmatched junction bases numbered 9, after V lost 9 bases and J lost 4 bases. Looked up from germline, CDR1 is KGHDR and CDR2 is SFDVKD. This CDR3 has 15 residues. CDR3 nucleotide sequence: TGTGCCACCGCAAGAGCGGGGGGGCGGTCAGATACGCAGTATTTT. Protein: CATARAGGRSDTQYF.

The V gene is TRBV6-5, the J gene TRBJ1-1; 8 bases agree with TRBD1. There are 16 residues in the CDR3. With 4 bases clipped from V and 1 base from J, the junction kept 8 bases outside the gene matches. The germline CDR1 and CDR2 sequences are MNHEY and SVGAGI. Here the CDR3 reads CASSFNRDRRNTEAFF. The CDR3 DNA reads TGTGCCAGCAGTTTCAACCGGGACAGGAGGAACACTGAAGCTTTCTTT.

This clone was observed a handful of times. J is TRBJ2-1 and V is TRBV6-2 or TRBV6-3; weak D call: TRBD1 (6 bases). Trimming removed 6 bases at V and 6 bases at J, with 9 bases between. The CDR3 length is 12 residues. In germline, CDR1 is MNHEY, CDR2 SVGEGT. CDR3 region: CASSQQGNEQFF. The CDR3 nucleotides read TGTGCCAGCAGCCAACAGGGCAATGAGCAGTTCTTC.

The rearrangement uses TRBV28 and TRBJ1-2, with D hard to call. This CDR3 spans 11 amino acids. Germline V CDR1 and CDR2: MDHEN, SYDVKM. Between the trimmed V and J ends, which lost 10 bases and 2 bases, there was a span of 8 bases. Written as DNA, the CDR3 is TGTGCCATTCCTTACAACTATGGCTACACCTTC. Translated, it gives CAIPYNYGYTF.

This chain connects TRBV28 to TRBJ2-5; D is undetermined. Germline values: CDR1 MDHEN, CDR2 SYDVKM. Between the trimmed V and J ends, which lost 5 bases and 1 base, there was a span of 8 bases. This CDR3 spans 13 amino acids. CDR3 in DNA: TGTGCCAGCAGTCTCCCAGTCCAAGAGACCCAGTACTTC. Translating it yields CASSLPVQETQYF.

The rearrangement joins TRBV2 to TRBJ1-2, with D perhaps TRBD1 (5 bases). The CDR3 consists of 13 residues. Trimming pared 5 bases from V and 6 bases from J, leaving 13 bases between. The germline gives CDR1 SNHLY, CDR2 FYNNEI. For the CDR3, the DNA is TGTGCCAGCAGTTCCCAGGGATTGGATGGCTACACCTTC. It encodes CASSSQGLDGYTF.

V and J are TRBV24-1 and TRBJ2-1; unclear D gene. Germline V gene sequence: CDR1 KGHDR, CDR2 SFDVKD. This CDR3 has 14 amino acids. Trimming took 4 bases from V and 4 from J, leaving 10 bases between them. Written as DNA, the CDR3 is TGTGCCACCAGTGACGCTCGGATTTACAATGAGCAGTTCTTC. It codes for CATSDARIYNEQFF.

This clone was detected only a few times. CDR3 protein: CASSQDINKNSPLHF. CDR3 in DNA: TGCGCCAGCAGCCAAGACATTAACAAGAATTCACCCCTCCACTTT. The chain couples TRBV4-3 to TRBJ1-6; D ambiguous. The germline V gene encodes CDR1 LGHNA and CDR2 YSLEER. CDR3 length equals 15 residues. The V end was cut by 0 bases, the J end by 7 bases, with 10 bases between.

The chain uses TRBV18 and TRBJ1-1; a weak D match, TRBD1 (5 bases). Germline loops: CDR1 KGHSH, CDR2 LQKENI. V dropped 0 bases and J dropped 2 bases, with 16 bases sitting between them. The CDR3 length is 17 residues. DNA for the CDR3: TGTGCCAGCTCACCACCCTCAGGGTATAGATCCAACACTGAAGCTTTCTTT. This translates into CASSPPSGYRSNTEAFF.

The chain combines TRBV2 with TRBJ1-6; no definite D call. The CDR3 covers 13 residues. With 10 bases removed from V and 7 bases from J, the gap between germline ends came to 14 bases. Germline CDR1 SNHLY, CDR2 FYNNEI. The DNA for the CDR3 is TGTGCCACCCGGTCGGAGCACAATTCACCCCTCCACTTT. Its protein is CATRSEHNSPLHF.

CDR3 residues: CASSLVRGQGTEAFF. The DNA of the CDR3 is TGTGCCAGCAGCTTAGTGAGGGGGCAGGGCACTGAAGCTTTCTTT. The V call is TRBV11-2, the J call TRBJ1-1, with 7 nucleotides matching TRBD1. The CDR3 is made up of 15 amino acids. Germline V gene sequence: CDR1 SGHAT, CDR2 FQNNGV. V lost 1 base and J lost 4; bases outside the gene matches: 6.

The chain carries TRBV18 and TRBJ2-4; 11 nucleotides line up with TRBD1. The junction had 5 bases not matched to a gene; V was cut back by 6 bases and J by 4 bases. The germline V gene has CDR1 KGHSH and CDR2 LQKENI. The CDR3 has 15 amino acids. CDR3 in DNA: TGTGCCAGCTCCCGGGACAGGGGGGATAAAAACATTCAGTACTTC. Translating it yields CASSRDRGDKNIQYF.

This clone showed up just once. This rearrangement joins TRBV12-3 or TRBV12-4 to TRBJ1-2; D uncertain. The CDR3 runs to 12 residues. Trimming pared 5 bases from V and 8 bases from J, leaving 12 bases between. DNA for the CDR3: TGTGCCAGCAGTCTGGACGGGTACGGCTACACCTTC. Translated: CASSLDGYGYTF.